This is a list of T cell receptor beta chains from one sample in a study of control samples from healthy donors and cancer patients. TCRdb's copy holds only in-frame clones and misses some; the assay was immunoSEQ multiplex PCR. The repertoire holds about 140,000 clones, with roughly nine tenths as singletons. Sequences were obtained from blood. Every receptor here comes from a man younger than 35 in good health. CDR3s include the opening cysteine and the closing phenylalanine or tryptophan. A D gene is named only where the DNA matches it firmly. For some rows the clone size is stated as once, few or many, or as a class when expanded; others skip it.

J gene,V gene,clone size,D gene,CDR3 DNA,CDR3 protein
TRBJ1-1,TRBV7-9,few,-,TGTGCCAGCAGCCCCCAAGGCAGGGTCCTGAACACTGAAGCTTTCTTT,CASSPQGRVLNTEAFF
TRBJ1-4,TRBV16,-,TRBD1,TGTGCCAGCAGCCACCCCGGGACAGGGGTTGAAAAACTGTTTTTT,CASSHPGTGVEKLFF
TRBJ2-7,TRBV4-1,-,TRBD1,TGCGCCAGCAGCCAAGCGGGACAGGAAGGGCGTTACGAGCAGTACTTC,CASSQAGQEGRYEQYF
TRBJ2-7,TRBV6-1,-,-,TGTGCCAGCAGTGAACCGGGGACCTACGAGCAGTACTTC,CASSEPGTYEQYF
TRBJ2-1,TRBV6-4,once,-,TGTGCCAGCAGCCCCGGGACTCGCGGGGACAATGAGCAGTTCTTC,CASSPGTRGDNEQFF
TRBJ2-1,TRBV9,-,-,TGTGCCAGCAGCGTAGTTGGGAGCTCCTACAATGAGCAGTTCTTC,CASSVVGSSYNEQFF
TRBJ1-5,TRBV12-2,few,-,TGTGCAAGTCGCTTAAATCCGGGACAGGGAATAAGCAATCAGCCCCAGCATTTT,CASRLNPGQGISNQPQHF
TRBJ1-5,TRBV6-5,once,TRBD1,TGTGCCAGTTTGCGAGGACAGGCTGTGATTCAGCCCCAGCATTTT,CASLRGQAVIQPQHF
TRBJ2-3,TRBV19,-,-,TGTGCCAGTAGTATAGGGCAGGGGCGGACAGATACGCAGTATTTT,CASSIGQGRTDTQYF
TRBJ1-1,TRBV6-5,-,TRBD1,TGTGCCAGCAGGACCGGGACAGGGGTTAGAGCTTTCTTT,CASRTGTGVRAFF
TRBJ1-1,TRBV21-1,-,-,TGTGCCAGCAGCCCACCGGGACAGGAGAGCACTGAAGCTTTCTTT,CASSPPGQESTEAFF
TRBJ2-3,TRBV7-2,-,TRBD2,TGTGCCAGCAGCGCTAGCGGGGCGTCCACAGATACGCAGTATTTT,CASSASGASTDTQYF
TRBJ1-3,TRBV6-1,-,TRBD1,TGTGCCAGCAGTGCCCGACAGGGGCGCTCTGGAAACACCATATATTTT,CASSARQGRSGNTIYF
TRBJ1-6,TRBV9,-,-,TGTGCCAGCAGCGTAGTCCCCGACGGCACCAATTCACCCCTCCACTTT,CASSVVPDGTNSPLHF
TRBJ2-7,TRBV10-3,-,-,TGTGCCATCAGCTGGAACATAGGCTACGAGCAGTACTTC,CAISWNIGYEQYF
TRBJ1-6,TRBV4-1,-,-,TGCGCCAGCAGCCAAGATGGGGGACGAAGCCCACCCCTCCACTTT,CASSQDGGRSPPLHF
TRBJ1-5,TRBV6-6,-,-,TGTGCCAGCACGGGGCAGGGTGGATGGAATCAGCCCCAGCATTTT,CASTGQGGWNQPQHF
TRBJ2-5,TRBV28,-,TRBD2,TGTGCCAGCCTAACTCAGCGGCGGGGGGGCCTGGCGACCCAGTACTTC,CASLTQRRGGLATQYF
TRBJ1-5,TRBV6-5,-,-,TGTGCCAGCAGTTACGGGGGGGCAGGTCAGCCCCAGCATTTT,CASSYGGAGQPQHF
TRBJ2-1,TRBV9,-,-,TGTGCCAGCAGCGCGGACGGTGAGCAGTTCTTC,CASSADGEQFF
TRBJ2-7,TRBV18,-,TRBD2,TGTGCCAGCTCACCACGCGGGGGCTCCTACGAGCAGTACTTC,CASSPRGGSYEQYF
TRBJ1-5,TRBV24-1,-,-,TGTGCCACCAGTGATTTACAGGTCAATCAGCCCCAGCATTTT,CATSDLQVNQPQHF
TRBJ2-7,TRBV5-1,-,TRBD1,TGCGCCAGCAGCCGAAATACCGACAGGGGAGCCCACGAGCAGTACTTC,CASSRNTDRGAHEQYF
TRBJ1-6,TRBV14,once,TRBD1,TGTGCCAGCAGCCAAGAGACAGGGGTTAATTCACCCCTCCACTTT,CASSQETGVNSPLHF
TRBJ2-1,TRBV10-2,-,-,TGCGCCAGCAGACAGGTCTCCTACAATGAGCAGTTCTTC,CASRQVSYNEQFF
TRBJ2-7,TRBV18,-,TRBD1,TGTGCCAGCTCACACGGAACAGGGGAACTCTACGAGCAGTACTTC,CASSHGTGELYEQYF